The sequence of this T cell receptor beta chain was determined in a study of T cell clusters in autoimmune cytopenias (dated 2019 in TCRdb). Study-wide context: TRB sequencing reached a median depth of approximately 50,000 reads per sample and yielded a median of about 2,200 distinct TRB clonotypes per sample. Peripheral blood TRB and IGH repertoires were sequenced in autoimmune cytopenia patients at active disease and during treatment follow-up, alongside healthy, CLL and autoimmune hepatitis controls. The goal of the study was to determine whether autoimmune cytopenia patients have a disease-specific immune repertoire signature that could serve as a blood-based biomarker. Results and caveats for the whole study, not just this receptor: Around 3-fold more exclusive TRB clusters were observed in healthy donors than in active autoimmune hepatitis patients, consistent with an autoimmunity-wide signature. TRB repertoire shifts, with less even repertoires observed in secondary cytopenia and CLL, were mostly attributed to lymphoma bias rather than autoimmunity. A lack of physiological T cell clusters in primary autoimmune cytopenia patients was suggested by GLIPH, as 51 clusters were found to be exclusive to healthy donors versus some 15 exclusive to patients. The T cell clusters were defined only in silico, and the functional role of the clusters was left to be validated experimentally. The cluster-lack signature was not observed for secondary cytopenia versus CLL, as the signature was apparently masked by the dominant lymphoma-associated repertoire.

CDR1 and CDR2 (KGHDR, SFDVKD) derive from the germline V gene. Spanning cysteine to phenylalanine, the CDR3 consists of 12 amino acids. The entry carries no DNA sequence. A note on this clonotype: It lacks a known antigen.

TRB rearrangements were amplified by multiplex PCR following a touch-down protocol, with the TRB-A and TRB-B primer pools mixed in one tube. Illumina adapters and sample indices were attached to the amplicons through two consecutive PCR reactions using Phusion HS II polymerase. After gel purification with the NucleoSpin Gel and PCR Clean-up kit, the amplicons were quantified by Qubit and checked for quality on an Agilent 2100 Bioanalyzer. Sequencing of the libraries was done on an Illumina MiSeq with paired-end, single-indexed, 600-cycle runs. The original pipeline was this. MiXCR version 2.1.12, together with the default MiXCR reference library, was used to align and assemble the TRB reads. A clone was defined by each unique CDR3 nucleotide sequence, and analysis was restricted to productive sequences with at least two reads. Alpha-parameterized diversity profiles (alpha 0 to 5), including the Shannon (alpha 1) and Simpson (alpha 2) indices, were computed with an R script to assess repertoire diversity. Combinatorial TRB VJ usage was calculated with the tcR package and was compared between cohorts by principal component analysis performed with ade4. GLIPH clustering of TCRbeta CDR3s was carried out on cohort pairs matched by age and read depth, and cluster frequencies were compared by Wilcoxon test. After the reads were reprocessed by TCRdb, one entry was made per CDR3 protein sequence, with no DNA. What appears here as the V and J calls and clone size reflects TCRdb's work, not the paper's. This specimen's table enumerates approximately 5,600 distinct CDR3 sequences. Of the sample, under 20% falls within the top ten clones.

TRB amplification used around 250 ng of peripheral blood genomic DNA, some 40,000 genome equivalents, per sample. The receptor comes from a human donor with an autoimmune cytopenia or autoimmune hepatitis (not recorded which). The chain links TRBV24-1 with TRBJ2-2. Input material: peripheral blood. This receptor carries the CDR3 CATASWTGELFF.